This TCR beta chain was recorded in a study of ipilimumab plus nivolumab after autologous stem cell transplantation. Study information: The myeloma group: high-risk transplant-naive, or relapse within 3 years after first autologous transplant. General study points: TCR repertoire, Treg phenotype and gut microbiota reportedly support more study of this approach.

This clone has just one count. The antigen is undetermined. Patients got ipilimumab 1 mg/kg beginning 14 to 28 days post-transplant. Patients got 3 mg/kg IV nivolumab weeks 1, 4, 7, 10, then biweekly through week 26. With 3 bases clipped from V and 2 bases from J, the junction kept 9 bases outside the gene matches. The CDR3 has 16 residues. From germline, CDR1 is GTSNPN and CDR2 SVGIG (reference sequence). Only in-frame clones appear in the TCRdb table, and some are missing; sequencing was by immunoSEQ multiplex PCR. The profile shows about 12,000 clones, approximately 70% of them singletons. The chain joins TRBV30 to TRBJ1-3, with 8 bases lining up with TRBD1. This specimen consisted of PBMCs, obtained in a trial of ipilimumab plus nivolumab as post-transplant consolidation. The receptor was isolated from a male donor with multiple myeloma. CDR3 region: CAWSLRPRGPGNTIYF. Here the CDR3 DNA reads TGTGCCTGGAGCCTCCGCCCCAGGGGGCCTGGAAACACCATATATTTT. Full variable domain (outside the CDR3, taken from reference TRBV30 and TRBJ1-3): SQTIHQWPATLVQPVGSPLSLECTVEGTSNPNLYWYRQAAGRGLQLLFYSVGIGQISSEVPQNLSASRPQDRQFILSSKKLLLSDSGFYLCAWSLRPRGPGNTIYFGEGSWLTVV.